The table lists the clone carrying this TCR beta chain with many counts. No antigen is known for it. The data derive from a study of blood T cells in healthy people across ages. Notes on the study in general: Naive T cell percentage showed a strong correlation with TCR beta diversity.

With a J-beta primer mix and a sample-barcoded 5' primer, a second PCR ran roughly 6 to 11 cycles. TCRdb ran MiXCR on the 5' RACE reads and lists one entry per CDR3 protein. The sample contains approximately 350,000 distinct CDR3 sequences, more than 45% of which appear only once. The CDR3 is 15 residues long. Between the trimmed V and J ends, which lost 0 bases and 2 bases, there was a span of 12 bases. Germline V gene data show CDR1 as SGHRS and CDR2 as YFSETQ. Donors ranged from about 6 to 95 years old and were healthy Caucasians in Russia. V gene TRBV5-1 combines with J gene TRBJ2-7, with D perhaps TRBD2 (6 bases). The sample was blood. The receptor's source is a man aged 60 to 69 in good health. CDR3 sequence reads: CASSLAGGEAYEQYF. DNA for the CDR3: TGCGCCAGCAGCTTGGCCGGCGGGGAAGCCTACGAGCAGTACTTC.